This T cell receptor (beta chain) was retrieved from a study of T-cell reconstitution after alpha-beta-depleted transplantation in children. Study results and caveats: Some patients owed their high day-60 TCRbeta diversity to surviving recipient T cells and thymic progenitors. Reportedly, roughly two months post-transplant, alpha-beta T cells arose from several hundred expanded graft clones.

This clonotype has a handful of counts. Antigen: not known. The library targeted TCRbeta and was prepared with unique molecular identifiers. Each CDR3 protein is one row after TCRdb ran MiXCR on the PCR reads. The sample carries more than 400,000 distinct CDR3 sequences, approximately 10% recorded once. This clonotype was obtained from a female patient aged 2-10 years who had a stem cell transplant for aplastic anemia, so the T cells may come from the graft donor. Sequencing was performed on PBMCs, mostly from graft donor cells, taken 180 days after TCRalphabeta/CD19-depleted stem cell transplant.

The CDR3 loop is CASSPPYEREGQQAKNIQYF. In DNA, the CDR3 is TGTGCCAGCTCACCACCCTACGAGCGGGAGGGCCAACAAGCCAAAAACATTCAGTACTTC. The chain is built from TRBV18 and TRBJ2-4; the match to TRBD2 covers 10 bases. This CDR3 has 20 amino acids. The germline V gene encodes CDR1 KGHSH and CDR2 LQKENI. J gave up 0 bases and V 0 bases, and 11 bases lay outside the gene matches.